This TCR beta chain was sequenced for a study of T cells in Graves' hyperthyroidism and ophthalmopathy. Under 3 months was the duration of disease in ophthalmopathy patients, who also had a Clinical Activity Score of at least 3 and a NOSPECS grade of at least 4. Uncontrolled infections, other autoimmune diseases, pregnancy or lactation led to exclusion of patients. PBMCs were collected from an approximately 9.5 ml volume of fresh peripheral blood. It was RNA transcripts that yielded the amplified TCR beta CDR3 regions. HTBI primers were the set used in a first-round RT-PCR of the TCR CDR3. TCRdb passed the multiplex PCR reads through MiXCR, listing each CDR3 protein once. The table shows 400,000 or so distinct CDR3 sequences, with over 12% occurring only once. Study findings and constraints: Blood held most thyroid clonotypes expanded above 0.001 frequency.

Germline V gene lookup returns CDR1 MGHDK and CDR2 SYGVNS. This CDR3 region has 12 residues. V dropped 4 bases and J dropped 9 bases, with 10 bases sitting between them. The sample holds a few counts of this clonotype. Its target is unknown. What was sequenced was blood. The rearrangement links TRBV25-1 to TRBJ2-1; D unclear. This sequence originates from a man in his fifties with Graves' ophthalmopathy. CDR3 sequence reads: CASSALISEQFF. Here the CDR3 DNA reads TGTGCCAGCAGTGCGTTAATCAGTGAGCAGTTCTTC.